The 2 T cell receptor beta chains reported below all come from one sample, sequenced in a study of blood T cell repertoires in COVID-19 (dated by TCRdb to 2019 to 2021). The library was produced with the immunoSEQ multiplex PCR assay. Not all clones reach the TCRdb copy of this immuneACCESS table, which keeps in-frame sequences only. Checked studies attribute under half of the gap to unresolved V genes and leave the rest unexplained. For this sample the table gives approximately 250,000 clones, of which around 84% were detected only once. Around 3.9% of the sample is taken by the ten largest. Sequencing used PBMCs or T cells enriched from blood (not recorded which). The origin of the receptors is a man aged 30 to 39 with acute COVID-19.

Concerning this clone: A much more abundant neighbour one base away suggests this may be a read error. The rearrangement joins TRBV7-2 to TRBJ2-1, with D possibly TRBD2 on 5 matching bases. CDR1 and CDR2 from the germline V gene are SGHTA and FQGNSA. V shed 3 bases and J shed 0 bases, with 9 bases lying between them. The CDR3 runs 15 residues. DNA of the CDR3: TGTGCCAGCAGCTTGGAGCGGAGCTCCTACAATGAGCAGTTCTTC. Protein sequence: CASSLERSSYNEQFF.

The V call is TRBV24-1, the J call TRBJ2-2; tentatively, D is TRBD2 (5 bases). Trimming shortened V by 4 bases and J by 9 bases, and 11 bases separated the two germline ends. Germline CDR1 is KGHDR and CDR2 is SFDVKD. The CDR3 is 13 amino acids. This CDR3 reads CATSDPRRWELFF. DNA of the CDR3: TGTGCCACCAGTGACCCGAGGAGGTGGGAGCTGTTTTTT.